Presented here are 31 T cell receptor beta chains from one specimen sequenced in a study of blood T cell repertoires in COVID-19. Only in-frame clones appear in the TCRdb table, and some are missing; sequencing was by immunoSEQ multiplex PCR. The sample lists 130,000 to 150,000 clones, about 87% seen once, with roughly 1.5% in the top ten. The material sequenced was peripheral blood. Receptors originate from a woman aged 50 to 60 with acute or convalescent COVID-19.

This chain uses TRBV2 with TRBJ2-5, with D perhaps matching TRBD1 (5 bases). The CDR3 is made up of 14 amino acids. Germline CDR1 SNHLY, CDR2 FYNNEI. With 7 bases removed from V and 4 bases from J, the gap between germline ends came to 16 bases. CDR3 nucleotide sequence: TGTGCCAGCACCCGGCAGGGCGTTCGAGAGACCCAGTACTTC. Its translation: CASTRQGVRETQYF.

The chain recombines TRBV10-3 with TRBJ2-7, with TRBD1 as a possible D gene (6 bases). Germline CDR1 is ENHRY and CDR2 is SYGVKD. Trimming cost V 5 bases and J 7 bases, with 15 bases left between them. The CDR3 length is 13 residues. The CDR3 DNA reads TGTGCCATCAGTCCGGGACACCCCTTGGAGCAGTACTTC. It translates to CAISPGHPLEQYF.

CDR3: CASSEGIMSTDTQYF. CDR3 bases: TGTGCCAGCAGTGAGGGCATTATGAGCACAGATACGCAGTATTTT. This chain uses TRBV2 with TRBJ2-3; D unclear. The V end lost 3 bases, the J end lost 0 bases, and 10 bases lay between the germline ends. The CDR3 runs to 15 residues. Germline CDR1 is SNHLY and CDR2 is FYNNEI.

The chain combines TRBV5-1 with TRBJ1-2; the match to TRBD1 covers 12 bases. V was pared by 4 bases and J by 7 bases, with 5 bases of the junction left unmatched. Germline V lookup: CDR1 SGHRS, CDR2 YFSETQ. The CDR3 sequence is 14 residues long. CDR3: CASSAGQGAVGYTF. The CDR3 DNA sequence: TGCGCCAGCAGCGCGGGACAGGGGGCGGTTGGCTACACCTTC.

This chain uses TRBV9 with TRBJ1-6; possible D gene TRBD1, 5 bases. This CDR3 contains 13 residues. V lost 4 bases and J 9 bases, leaving 11 bases between the germline ends. Germline values: CDR1 SGDLS, CDR2 YYNGEE. The CDR3 nucleotides read TGTGCCAGCAGCATTCCAGGGATTTCACCCCTCCACTTT. Translation gives CASSIPGISPLHF.

V gene TRBV3-1 (or the pseudogene TRBV3-2) combines with J gene TRBJ1-3, with D hard to call. The CDR3 sequence is 13 residues long. With 4 bases removed from V and 2 bases from J, the gap between germline ends came to 6 bases. Germline CDR1 reads LGHDT; CDR2 reads YNNKEL (reference sequence). CDR3 protein: CASSPLAGNTIYF. In DNA form, the CDR3 reads TGTGCCAGCAGCCCCCTCGCTGGAAACACCATATATTTT.

J is TRBJ2-3 and V is TRBV9; the D gene is possibly TRBD2 (6 bases). The length of the CDR3 is 15 residues. V dropped 4 bases and J dropped 0 bases, with 12 bases sitting between them. Germline V gene data show CDR1 as SGDLS and CDR2 as YYNGEE. The CDR3 bases are TGTGCCAGCAGCAGTGCCAGCGGGAGCACAGATACGCAGTATTTT. Encoded protein: CASSSASGSTDTQYF.

V is TRBV4-1 and J is TRBJ2-5; D uncertain. V lost 2 bases and J 2 bases, leaving 12 bases between the germline ends. Germline V gene data show CDR1 as MGHRA and CDR2 as YSYEKL. This CDR3 spans 15 amino acids. The CDR3 is CASSQRLSGQETQYF. CDR3 bases: TGCGCCAGCAGCCAAAGGCTATCGGGTCAAGAGACCCAGTACTTC.

The chain combines TRBV4-1 with TRBJ1-2; TRBD1 aligns across 10 bases. Per the germline V gene, CDR1 is MGHRA and CDR2 is YSYEKL. Unmatched junction bases numbered 9, after V lost 0 bases and J lost 8 bases. The CDR3 consists of 16 residues. In nucleotides, the CDR3 is TGCGCCAGCAGCCAAGAGTGGAGACAGGGGGCGGACGGCTACACCTTC. Its translation is CASSQEWRQGADGYTF.

This clone came up once. The genes are TRBV2 and TRBJ2-1; no clear D. Germline lookup yields CDR1 SNHLY and CDR2 FYNNEI. The germline V and J ends were trimmed by 6 bases and 2 bases, with 8 bases remaining between them. The CDR3 is 13 amino acids. CDR3 in DNA: TGTGCCAGCAGGGAGCAGCCCTACAATGAGCAGTTCTTC. Protein: CASREQPYNEQFF. Full variable domain (missing parts from reference TRBV2 and TRBJ2-1): EPEVTQTPSHQVTQMGQEVILRCVPISNHLYFYWYRQILGQKVEFLVSFYNNEISEKSEIFDDQFSVERPDGSNFTLKIRSTKLEDSAMYFCASREQPYNEQFFGPGTRLTVL.

The chain recombines TRBV7-6 with TRBJ1-6; 9 bases line up with TRBD1. With V trimmed by 1 base and J by 0 bases, 7 bases remained unmatched. The CDR3 extends over 19 amino acids. CDR1 and CDR2 from the germline V gene are SGHVS and FNYEAQ. The CDR3 loop reads CASSLVGGQGGSYNSPLHF. DNA for the CDR3: TGTGCCAGCAGCTTAGTCGGGGGACAGGGTGGCTCCTATAATTCACCCCTCCACTTT.

In its sample, this clone was seen once. The chain recombines TRBV7-6 with TRBJ2-7; 12 bases align to TRBD2. This CDR3 is built from 16 residues. The V segment lost 1 base and the J segment 6 bases; nucleotides outside the gene matches: 7. In germline, CDR1 is SGHVS, CDR2 FNYEAQ. CDR3 amino acids: CASSLEVRTSGTEQYF. The CDR3 coding sequence is TGTGCCAGCAGCTTAGAGGTGAGGACTAGCGGGACCGAGCAGTACTTC.

The rearrangement joins TRBV29-1 to TRBJ1-4; maybe TRBD1 (5 bases). Germline CDR1 reads SQVTM; CDR2 reads ANQGSEA. CDR3 length: 13 residues. V was cut by 1 base and J by 8 bases, with 11 bases left in between. CDR3 nucleotide sequence: TGCAGCGTTGAAGGCAGGGCGAACGAAAAACTGTTTTTT. Translated: CSVEGRANEKLFF.

V usage is TRBV2 and J usage is TRBJ1-4, with a weak D call TRBD1 (6 bases). Trimming pared 5 bases from V and 7 bases from J, leaving 14 bases between. From germline, CDR1 is SNHLY and CDR2 FYNNEI. The CDR3 loop spans 14 amino acids. The CDR3 nucleotides are TGTGCCAGCAGTAACAGGGTCCGTGGTGAAAAACTGTTTTTT. Its translation: CASSNRVRGEKLFF.

This clone was counted a single time. V is TRBV5-1 and J is TRBJ2-7; the match to TRBD1 covers 7 bases. CDR1 and CDR2 from the germline V gene are SGHRS and YFSETQ. With V trimmed by 3 bases and J by 3 bases, 0 bases remained unmatched. The CDR3 is 12 amino acids. The CDR3 coding sequence is TGCGCCAGCAGCTGGGACAGCTACGAGCAGTACTTC. It yields the protein CASSWDSYEQYF.

The rearrangement links TRBV14 to TRBJ1-4, with D hard to call. V lost 4 bases and J 8 bases, leaving 17 bases between the germline ends. Germline CDR1 and CDR2: SGHDN and FVKESK. The CDR3 has 15 amino acids. The CDR3 is CASSPSLSGSEKLFF. Written as DNA, the CDR3 is TGTGCCAGCAGCCCCTCACTGAGCGGCTCGGAAAAACTGTTTTTT.

The rearrangement uses TRBV5-4 and TRBJ2-2; D might be TRBD1 (6 bases). The ends were cut back, 3 bases at V and 7 bases at J, with 16 bases in the middle. The V gene's germline CDR1 is SGHNT and CDR2 YYREEE (reference sequence). The CDR3 consists of 15 residues. This CDR3 reads CASSYARGAVGELFF. CDR3 sequence (DNA): TGTGCCAGCAGCTACGCCAGGGGCGCCGTCGGGGAGCTGTTTTTT. The variable domain in full, with the rest retrieved from reference TRBV5-4 and TRBJ2-2, is ETGVTQSPTHLIKTRGQQVTLRCSSQSGHNTVSWYQQALGQGPQFIFQYYREEENGRGNFPPRFSGLQFPNYSSELNVNALELDDSALYLCASSYARGAVGELFFGEGSRLTVL.

This rearrangement joins TRBV6-1 to TRBJ2-7; D gene ambiguous. Germline CDR1 MNHNS, CDR2 SASEGT. V dropped 2 bases and J dropped 2 bases, with 10 bases sitting between them. This CDR3 region has 14 residues. CDR3 protein: CASSEILEPYEQYF. CDR3 bases: TGTGCCAGCAGTGAAATCCTAGAGCCCTACGAGCAGTACTTC.

A word on this clone: At one end the junction does not follow the germline gene, possibly because of a read error. The chain combines TRBV30 with TRBJ2-5, with 12 nucleotides matching TRBD1. In germline, CDR1 is GTSNPN, CDR2 SVGIG (reference sequence). The CDR3 is 15 residues long. The CDR3 here is CVWRRDRGRLETQYF. The CDR3 region has the DNA TGTGTCTGGCGGAGGGACAGGGGGCGATTAGAGACCCAGTACTTC.

As DNA, the CDR3 is TGCAGCGTTGAAGAGTTCAGGGGGCGGCTTGGGGCCAACGTCCTGACTTTC. Protein product: CSVEEFRGRLGANVLTF. The chain carries TRBV29-1 and TRBJ2-6, with 8 bases that match TRBD1. CDR1 and CDR2 from the germline V gene are SQVTM and ANQGSEA. The CDR3 covers 17 residues. V was pared by 0 bases and J by 3 bases, with 7 bases of the junction left unmatched.

V and J are TRBV11-1 and TRBJ2-1; D remains unclear. Germline V gene lookup returns CDR1 SGHAT and CDR2 FQDESV (reference sequence). Trimming removed 7 bases from V and 3 bases from J, with 16 bases in between. There are 15 residues in the CDR3. CDR3 residues: CASNLGDGYYNEQFF. CDR3 nucleotide sequence: TGTGCCAGCAACCTAGGAGACGGTTACTACAATGAGCAGTTCTTC.

V usage is TRBV6-1 and J usage is TRBJ1-2; D possibly corresponds to TRBD1 (5 bases). This CDR3 contains 16 residues. Germline values: CDR1 MNHNS, CDR2 SASEGT. Trimming left V 2 bases short and J 5 bases short, with 18 bases between. Here the CDR3 reads CASSEIGIGEVYGYTF. CDR3 in DNA: TGTGCCAGCAGTGAAATTGGTATAGGGGAGGTATATGGCTACACCTTC.

This rearrangement joins TRBV6-5 to TRBJ1-2; a weak D match, TRBD1 (6 bases). This CDR3 spans 14 amino acids. Trimming left V 5 bases short and J 1 base short, with 11 bases between. CDR1 MNHEY and CDR2 SVGAGI come from the germline V gene. CDR3 DNA sequence: TGTGCCAGCAGTCCACAGGGTGATAACTATGGCTACACCTTC. Translated, it gives CASSPQGDNYGYTF.

The CDR3 nucleotides read TGCGCCAGCAGTGAGTCAGCAGGGAGGACTGAAGCTTTCTTT. Translating gives CASSESAGRTEAFF. The genes are TRBV10-1 and TRBJ1-1; the D gene is possibly TRBD1 (5 bases). This CDR3 contains 14 residues. Per germline, CDR1 WNHNN and CDR2 SYGVQD (reference sequence). Trimming removed 0 bases at V and 5 bases at J, with 10 bases between.

The genes are TRBV29-1 and TRBJ2-1; 7 positions match TRBD1. Trimming cost V 6 bases and J 6 bases; bases outside gene matches: 5. Germline V gene data show CDR1 as SQVTM and CDR2 as ANQGSEA. This CDR3 contains 12 residues. The CDR3, as DNA: TGCAGCGTAACCCGACAGGGCAATGAGCAGTTCTTC. It encodes CSVTRQGNEQFF.

V gene TRBV5-1 combines with J gene TRBJ2-2; D not certain. Per germline, CDR1 SGHRS and CDR2 YFSETQ. The CDR3 sequence is 15 residues long. Deletions cut 0 bases from V and 0 bases from J, with 6 bases between. In nucleotides, the CDR3 is TGCGCCAGCAGCTTGGAGCTCGCGAACACCGGGGAGCTGTTTTTT. Protein: CASSLELANTGELFF.

The V gene is TRBV6-5, the J gene TRBJ2-1; 9 bases are shared with TRBD2. CDR3 length: 15 amino acids. Germline assignment: CDR1 MNHEY and CDR2 SVGAGI. Trimming took 5 bases from V and 3 from J; bases not matched to a gene: 5. The CDR3 loop reads CASSPGTSFYNEQFF. CDR3 coding DNA: TGTGCCAGCAGTCCCGGGACTAGCTTCTACAATGAGCAGTTCTTC.

The rearrangement joins TRBV5-4 to TRBJ2-2; unclear D gene. This CDR3 spans 15 amino acids. Germline-derived CDR1 and CDR2 are SGHNT and YYREEE (reference sequence). The V and J ends lost 4 bases and 0 bases respectively, with 10 bases between them. DNA for the CDR3: TGTGCCAGCAGCCTGGCCCGAGCGAACACCGGGGAGCTGTTTTTT. As protein: CASSLARANTGELFF.

This sequence joins TRBV5-5 and TRBJ2-5; 7 bases fit TRBD2. There are 15 residues in the CDR3. With V trimmed by 5 bases and J by 1 base, 8 bases remained unmatched. Germline CDR1 reads SGHKS; CDR2 reads YYEKEE (reference sequence). The CDR3 protein is CASSRSGRTQETQYF. The CDR3 DNA is TGTGCCAGCAGTCGTAGCGGGCGGACCCAAGAGACCCAGTACTTC. Drawing the rest from reference TRBV5-5 and TRBJ2-5, the complete variable domain is DAGVTQSPTHLIKTRGQQVTLRCSPISGHKSVSWYQQVLGQGPQFIFQYYEKEERGRGNFPDRFSARQFPNYSSELNVNALLLGDSALYLCASSRSGRTQETQYFGPGTRLLVL.

V is TRBV5-1 and J is TRBJ1-1; TRBD1 is a possible D gene (5 bases). CDR3 length equals 14 residues. Trimming removed 5 bases at V and 1 base at J, with 12 bases between. Germline V gene lookup returns CDR1 SGHRS and CDR2 YFSETQ. The CDR3 reads CASSGLQGNTEAFF. The CDR3 DNA reads as TGCGCCAGCAGTGGGTTGCAGGGGAACACTGAAGCTTTCTTT.

This chain links TRBV28 with TRBJ2-1; D possibly corresponds to TRBD1 (5 bases). The CDR3 extends over 15 amino acids. Trimming pared 5 bases from V and 0 bases from J, leaving 11 bases between. Germline loops: CDR1 MDHEN, CDR2 SYDVKM. The CDR3 is CASSLGHTSYNEQFF. As DNA, the CDR3 is TGTGCCAGCAGTCTCGGACACACCTCCTACAATGAGCAGTTCTTC.